A single sample is the source of the 2 T cell receptor beta chains below, sequenced in a study of graft-versus-host responses after intestinal transplantation. These receptors have no identified antigens. The protocol was immunoSEQ multiplex PCR, while the TCRdb copy is restricted to in-frame clones and leaves out a portion. The sample contains 80,000 to 95,000 clones, 75% to 95% of which appear only once. Sequencing was performed on unstimulated CD8+ T cells sorted from spleen or lymph node cells, taken before intestinal transplant. These receptors were obtained from a human donor who received an intestinal transplant.

J is TRBJ2-3 and V is TRBV6-4; TRBD2 matches at 11 bases. CDR3 length: 16 amino acids. From germline, CDR1 is MRHNA and CDR2 SNTAGT. Trimming at V came to 3 bases and at J to 3 bases, leaving 5 bases not matched to a gene. The CDR3 reads CASSDFSGGATDTQYF. As DNA, the CDR3 is TGTGCCAGCAGTGATTTTAGCGGGGGGGCTACAGATACGCAGTATTTT.

This rearrangement joins TRBV14 to TRBJ2-3; a weak D match, TRBD2 (5 bases). There are 17 residues in the CDR3. The V and J ends lost 2 bases and 0 bases respectively, with 15 bases between them. Germline values: CDR1 SGHDN, CDR2 FVKESK. CDR3 DNA: TGTGCCAGCAGCCAAACAAGCCTAGCATCTAGCACAGATACGCAGTATTTT. This codes for CASSQTSLASSTDTQYF.